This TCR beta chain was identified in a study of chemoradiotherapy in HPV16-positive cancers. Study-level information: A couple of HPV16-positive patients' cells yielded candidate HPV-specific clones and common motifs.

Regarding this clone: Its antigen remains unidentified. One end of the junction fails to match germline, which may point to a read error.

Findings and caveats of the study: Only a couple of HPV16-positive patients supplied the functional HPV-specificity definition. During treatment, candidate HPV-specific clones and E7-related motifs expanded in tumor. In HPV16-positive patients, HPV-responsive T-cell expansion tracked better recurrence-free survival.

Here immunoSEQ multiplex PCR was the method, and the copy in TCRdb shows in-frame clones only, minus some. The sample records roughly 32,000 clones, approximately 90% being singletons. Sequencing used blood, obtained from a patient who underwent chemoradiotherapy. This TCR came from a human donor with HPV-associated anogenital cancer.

The DNA of the CDR3 is TGTGCTAGCAGCCTCAGAAGACAGAGGGGCCAAGAGACCCAGTACTTC. It encodes CASSLRRQRGQETQYF. The V gene is TRBV7-7, the J gene TRBJ2-5; D is tentatively TRBD1 or TRBD2 (5 bases each). The length of the CDR3 is 16 residues. From germline, CDR1 is SSHAT and CDR2 FNYEAQ (reference sequence).